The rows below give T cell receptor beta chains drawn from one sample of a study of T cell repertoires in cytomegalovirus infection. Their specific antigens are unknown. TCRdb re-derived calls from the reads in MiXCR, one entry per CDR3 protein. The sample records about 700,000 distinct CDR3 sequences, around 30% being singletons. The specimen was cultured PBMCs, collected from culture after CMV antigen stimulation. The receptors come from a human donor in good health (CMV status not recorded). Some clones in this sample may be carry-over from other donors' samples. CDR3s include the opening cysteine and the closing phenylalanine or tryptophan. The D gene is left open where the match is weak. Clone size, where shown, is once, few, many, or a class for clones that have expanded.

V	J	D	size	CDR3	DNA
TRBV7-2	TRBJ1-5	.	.	CANSLFGTSNQPQHF	TGTGCCAACAGCCTCTTTGGGACATCAAATCAGCCCCAGCATTTT
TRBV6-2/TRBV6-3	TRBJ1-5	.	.	CASSYVQAGQPQHF	TGTGCCAGCAGTTACGTACAGGCCGGTCAGCCCCAGCATTTT
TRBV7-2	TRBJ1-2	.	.	CASSFAPGGGGYTF	TGTGCCAGCAGCTTTGCCCCGGGGGGCGGTGGCTACACCTTC
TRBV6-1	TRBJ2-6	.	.	CAGMALGANVLTF	TGTGCCGGGATGGCCCTTGGGGCCAACGTCCTGACTTTC
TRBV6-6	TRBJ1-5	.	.	CASSVQGTQPQHF	TGTGCCAGCAGTGTGCAGGGTACTCAGCCCCAGCATTTT
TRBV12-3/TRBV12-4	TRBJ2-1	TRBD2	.	CASRSGTSGRGNNEQFF	TGTGCCAGCAGGTCCGGGACTAGCGGGAGGGGGAACAATGAGCAGTTCTTC
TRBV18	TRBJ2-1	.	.	CASSPPMEGGILNEQFF	TGTGCCAGCTCACCACCAATGGAGGGGGGAATTCTCAATGAGCAGTTCTTC
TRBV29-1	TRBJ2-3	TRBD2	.	CSVEASGARTDTQYF	TGCAGCGTTGAGGCTAGCGGGGCCCGCACAGATACGCAGTATTTT
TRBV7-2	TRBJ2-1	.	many	CASSPEGSFREQFF	TGTGCCAGCAGCCCAGAAGGCAGCTTTAGGGAGCAGTTCTTC
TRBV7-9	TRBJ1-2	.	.	CASSLKETGGYTF	TGTGCCAGCAGCTTAAAGGAGACGGGCGGCTACACCTTC
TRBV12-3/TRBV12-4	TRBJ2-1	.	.	CASSLFTGSEGDEQFF	TGTGCCAGCAGTTTATTTACGGGATCCGAGGGGGATGAGCAGTTCTTC
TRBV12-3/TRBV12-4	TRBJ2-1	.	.	CASSPSHEQFF	TGTGCCAGCAGCCCGTCCCATGAGCAGTTCTTC
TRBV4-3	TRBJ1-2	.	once	CASSQGGGRGGYTF	TGCGCCAGCAGCCAAGGTGGGGGGCGAGGGGGCTACACCTTC
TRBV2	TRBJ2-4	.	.	CASQGWNIQYF	TGTGCCAGCCAGGGGTGGAACATTCAGTACTTC
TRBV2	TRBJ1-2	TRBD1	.	CASSGGQGAYGYTF	TGTGCCAGCAGTGGGGGACAGGGGGCGTATGGCTACACCTTC
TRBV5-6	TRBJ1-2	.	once	CASSLVVGVGYTF	TGTGCCAGCAGCTTGGTTGTGGGGGTTGGCTACACCTTC
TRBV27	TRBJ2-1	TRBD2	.	CASSLFGLVAFNHEQFF	TGTGCCAGCAGTTTATTTGGACTAGTTGCCTTCAACCATGAGCAGTTCTTC
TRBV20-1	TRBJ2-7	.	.	CSARKAPNSYEQYF	TGCAGTGCTAGAAAGGCACCGAACTCCTACGAGCAGTACTTC
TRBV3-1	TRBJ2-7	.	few	CASSQGRAYEQYF	TGCGCCAGCAGCCAGGGCAGAGCCTACGAGCAGTACTTC
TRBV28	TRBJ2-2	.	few	CASSLSAGAGTGELFF	TGTGCCAGCAGTTTATCGGCGGGGGCGGGCACCGGGGAGCTGTTTTTT
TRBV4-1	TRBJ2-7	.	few	CASSGPGQDYEQYF	TGCGCCAGCAGTGGTCCGGGACAAGATTACGAGCAGTACTTC
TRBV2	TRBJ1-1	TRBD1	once	CASSGQGMATEAFF	TGTGCCAGCAGTGGACAGGGGATGGCCACTGAAGCTTTCTTT
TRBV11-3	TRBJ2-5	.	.	CASSFGRTEAQYF	TGTGCCAGCAGCTTCGGCCGGACCGAAGCCCAGTACTTC
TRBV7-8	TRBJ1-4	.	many	CASSLGTATNEKLFF	TGTGCCAGCAGCTTAGGGACAGCAACTAATGAAAAACTGTTTTTT
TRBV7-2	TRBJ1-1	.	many	CASSLTGVNTEAFF	TGTGCCAGCAGCTTAACAGGTGTGAACACTGAAGCTTTCTTT
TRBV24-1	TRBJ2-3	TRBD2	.	CATSDTSGPSDTQYF	TGTGCCACCAGTGACACTAGCGGCCCGTCAGATACGCAGTATTTT
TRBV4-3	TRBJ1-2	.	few	CASSASTGYYGYTF	TGCGCCAGCAGCGCGTCCACAGGCTACTATGGCTACACCTTC
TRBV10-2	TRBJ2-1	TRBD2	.	CASRKGAGAPYNEQFF	TGCGCCAGCAGAAAAGGTGCGGGAGCCCCCTACAATGAGCAGTTCTTC
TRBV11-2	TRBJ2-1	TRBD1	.	CASSQGTGGPYNEQFF	TGTGCCAGCAGCCAGGGGACAGGGGGCCCCTACAATGAGCAGTTCTTC
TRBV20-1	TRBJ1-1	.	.	CSARWSGGTEAFF	TGCAGTGCTCGCTGGTCGGGAGGCACTGAAGCTTTCTTT
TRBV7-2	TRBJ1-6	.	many	CASSEGYNSPLHF	TGTGCCAGCAGCGAGGGGTATAATTCACCCCTCCACTTT
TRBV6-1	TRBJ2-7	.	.	CASSDSAFEQYF	TGTGCCAGCAGTGATTCAGCATTTGAGCAGTACTTC
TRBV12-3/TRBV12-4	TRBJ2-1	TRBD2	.	CASSMPSGRLWHNEQFF	TGTGCCAGCAGTATGCCTAGCGGGAGGCTCTGGCACAATGAGCAGTTCTTC
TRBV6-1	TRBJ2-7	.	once	CASEGFPYEQYF	TGTGCCAGTGAAGGGTTCCCCTACGAGCAGTACTTC
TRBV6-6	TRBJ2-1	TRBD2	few	CASSYTSGGGTYNEQFF	TGTGCCAGCAGTTACACCTCCGGCGGGGGGACATACAATGAGCAGTTCTTC
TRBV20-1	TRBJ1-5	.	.	CSARWGLSNQPQHF	TGCAGTGCTAGATGGGGTCTTAGCAATCAGCCCCAGCATTTT
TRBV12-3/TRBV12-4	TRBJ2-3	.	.	CATKLAGSTDTQYF	TGTGCCACCAAACTCGCAGGGAGCACAGATACGCAGTATTTT
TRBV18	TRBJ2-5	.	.	CASSPSWGYQETQYF	TGTGCCAGCTCACCAAGTTGGGGGTACCAAGAGACCCAGTACTTC
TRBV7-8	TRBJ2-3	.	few	CASTLGWGGGDTQYF	TGTGCCAGCACCCTTGGGTGGGGCGGAGGGGATACGCAGTATTTT
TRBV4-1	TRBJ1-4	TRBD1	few	CASSQVGQGGEKLFF	TGCGCCAGCAGCCAAGTAGGCCAGGGGGGTGAAAAACTGTTTTTT
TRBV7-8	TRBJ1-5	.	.	CASSEQGTINQPQHF	TGTGCCAGCAGCGAACAGGGAACGATCAATCAGCCCCAGCATTTT
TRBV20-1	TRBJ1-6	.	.	CSARATVSSYNSPLHF	TGCAGTGCTAGGGCGACGGTGAGCTCCTATAATTCACCCCTCCACTTT
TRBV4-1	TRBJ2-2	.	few	CASSQPTGTGELFF	TGCGCCAGCAGCCAACCTACAGGGACCGGGGAGCTGTTTTTT
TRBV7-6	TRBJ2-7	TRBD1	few	CASSLPGTGIYEQYF	TGTGCCAGCAGCTTACCCGGGACAGGGATCTACGAGCAGTACTTC
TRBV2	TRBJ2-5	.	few	CASSDGRREETQYF	TGTGCCAGCAGTGACGGCAGGAGGGAAGAGACCCAGTACTTC
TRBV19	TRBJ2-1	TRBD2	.	CASSISGSLGGGAHEQFF	TGTGCCAGTAGTATAAGCGGGTCACTTGGCGGGGGGGCCCATGAGCAGTTCTTC
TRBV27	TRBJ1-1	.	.	CASSPLGVKNTEAFF	TGTGCCAGCAGCCCCCTGGGGGTGAAGAACACTGAAGCTTTCTTT
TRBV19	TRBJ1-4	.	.	CASSIQWVFFTTNEKLFF	TGTGCCAGTAGTATCCAATGGGTTTTTTTTACAACTAATGAAAAACTGTTTTTT
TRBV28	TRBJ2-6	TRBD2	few	CASSLVLAGVRGANVLTF	TGTGCCAGCAGTTTAGTCCTAGCGGGGGTTCGTGGGGCCAACGTCCTGACTTTC
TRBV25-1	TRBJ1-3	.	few	CASTKRGAGNTIYF	TGTGCCAGCACTAAACGGGGGGCTGGAAACACCATATATTTT